This TCR beta chain was retrieved from a study of T cell responses to AZD1222 COVID-19 vaccine. A remark on this clone: Antigen unknown.

The data were produced by immunoSEQ multiplex PCR, yet TCRdb's version contains in-frame clones alone and is incomplete. The table lists around 76,000 clones, 70% to 90% of them singletons. Study outcomes and limitations: Unmutated regions of variants are reportedly targeted by nearly half of spike-specific TCRs.

Germline loops: CDR1 SGHRS, CDR2 YFSETQ. The CDR3 runs 16 residues. V lost 1 base, J lost 8 bases, and 21 bases lay in between. The clonotype comes from an adult in good health. The sequencing here drew on peripheral blood, taken on day 0 of AZD1222 vaccination. V usage is TRBV5-1 and J usage is TRBJ1-2; D is unclear. In DNA, the CDR3 is TGCGCCAGCAGCTTGTATCGGACGCGACATGAAGAGGGCTACACCTTC. Amino acids: CASSLYRTRHEEGYTF.